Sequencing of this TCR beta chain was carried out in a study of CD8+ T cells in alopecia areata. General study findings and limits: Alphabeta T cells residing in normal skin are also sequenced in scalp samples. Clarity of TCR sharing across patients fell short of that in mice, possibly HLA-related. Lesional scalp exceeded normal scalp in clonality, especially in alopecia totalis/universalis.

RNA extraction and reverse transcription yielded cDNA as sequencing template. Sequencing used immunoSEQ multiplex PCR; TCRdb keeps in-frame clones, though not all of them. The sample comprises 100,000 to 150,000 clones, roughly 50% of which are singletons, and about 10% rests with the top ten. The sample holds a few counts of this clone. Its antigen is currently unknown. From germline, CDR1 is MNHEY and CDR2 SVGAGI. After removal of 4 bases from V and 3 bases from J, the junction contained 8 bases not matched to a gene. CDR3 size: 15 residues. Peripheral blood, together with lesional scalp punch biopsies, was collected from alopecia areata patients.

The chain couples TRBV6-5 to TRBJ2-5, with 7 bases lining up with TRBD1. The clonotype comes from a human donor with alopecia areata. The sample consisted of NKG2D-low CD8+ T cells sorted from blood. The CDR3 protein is CASSLNLGTEETQYF. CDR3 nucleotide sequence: TGTGCCAGCAGTTTGAACCTCGGGACAGAAGAGACCCAGTACTTC.